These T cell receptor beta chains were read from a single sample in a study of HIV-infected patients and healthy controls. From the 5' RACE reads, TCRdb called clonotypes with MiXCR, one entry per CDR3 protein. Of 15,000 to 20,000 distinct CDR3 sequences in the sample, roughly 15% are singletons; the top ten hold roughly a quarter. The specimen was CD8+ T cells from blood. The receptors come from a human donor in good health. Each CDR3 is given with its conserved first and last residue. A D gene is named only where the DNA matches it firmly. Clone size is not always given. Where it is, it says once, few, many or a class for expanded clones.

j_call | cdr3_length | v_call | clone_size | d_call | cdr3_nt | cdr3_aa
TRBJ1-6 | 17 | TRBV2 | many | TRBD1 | TGTGCCAGCAGTGAAGAGGTCCCTACAGGGGGGGGCTCACCCCTCCACTTT | CASSEEVPTGGGSPLHF
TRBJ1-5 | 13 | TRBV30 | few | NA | TGTGCCTGGAGTACGGATAGCAATCAGCCCCAGCATTTT | CAWSTDSNQPQHF
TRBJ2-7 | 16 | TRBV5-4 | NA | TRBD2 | TGTGCCAGCAGCGGCTACTCTAGCGGGAGCTCCTACGAGCAGTACTTC | CASSGYSSGSSYEQYF
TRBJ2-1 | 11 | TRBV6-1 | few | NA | TGTGCCAGCAGGGGGGGAAATGAGCAGTTCTTC | CASRGGNEQFF
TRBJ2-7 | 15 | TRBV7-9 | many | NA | TGTGCCAGCAGCTTAGCGCACGGGACTGATGACGAGCAGTACTTC | CASSLAHGTDDEQYF
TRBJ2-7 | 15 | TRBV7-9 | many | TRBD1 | TGTGCCAGCAGCTCGTGGACAGGACCCTCCTACGAGCAGTACTTC | CASSSWTGPSYEQYF
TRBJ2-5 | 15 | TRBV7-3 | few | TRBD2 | TGTGCCAGCAGCTCTGTAGCGGGGGGGCCTGAGACCCAGTACTTC | CASSSVAGGPETQYF
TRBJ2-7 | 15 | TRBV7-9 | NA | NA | TGTGCCAGCAGCTTAGAGGATGGCAGGGCCTACGAGCAGTACTTC | CASSLEDGRAYEQYF
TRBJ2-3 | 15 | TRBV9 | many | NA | TGTGCCAGCAGCGAACAGGGTACTAGAGCAGATACGCAGTATTTT | CASSEQGTRADTQYF
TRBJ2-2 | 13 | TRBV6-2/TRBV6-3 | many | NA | TGTGCCAGCAGTTACACGGGGGCCGGGGAGCTGTTTTTT | CASSYTGAGELFF
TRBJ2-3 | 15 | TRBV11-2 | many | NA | TGTGCCAGCAGCTTAACCGGGAGTACCACAGATACGCAGTATTTT | CASSLTGSTTDTQYF
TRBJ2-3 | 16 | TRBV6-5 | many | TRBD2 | TGTGCCAGCAGTGAGTTTGCGGGGGGGGATCCCTATACGCAGTATTTT | CASSEFAGGDPYTQYF
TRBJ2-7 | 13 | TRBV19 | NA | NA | TGTGCCAGTAGTATAGGGCCCTCCTACGAGCAGTACTTC | CASSIGPSYEQYF
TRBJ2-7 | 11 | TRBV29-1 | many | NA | TGCAGCGGGGTGAATGGTGGCGAGCAGTACTTC | CSGVNGGEQYF
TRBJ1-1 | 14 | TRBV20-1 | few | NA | TGCAGTGCTAGGGGGGGGTACGTGAACACTGAAGCTTTCTTT | CSARGGYVNTEAFF
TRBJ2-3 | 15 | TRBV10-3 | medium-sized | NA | TGTGCCATCAGTTTGGGGGAGACCGGCACAGATACGCAGTATTTT | CAISLGETGTDTQYF
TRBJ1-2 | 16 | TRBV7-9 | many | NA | TGTGCCAGCAGTTCTCCGGGACAAATACTTAACTATGGCTACACCTTC | CASSSPGQILNYGYTF
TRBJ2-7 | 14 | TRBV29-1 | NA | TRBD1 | TGCAGCGTTGGGGACAGGGAAATCCGAACCGAGCAGTACTTC | CSVGDREIRTEQYF
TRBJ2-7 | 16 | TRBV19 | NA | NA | TGTGCCAGTACCCCTACATCGGGCAGTAGCTCCTACGAGCAGTACTTC | CASTPTSGSSSYEQYF
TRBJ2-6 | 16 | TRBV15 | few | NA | TGTGCCACCAGCACAGGGAAGCTCTCTGGGGCCAACGTCCTGACTTTC | CATSTGKLSGANVLTF